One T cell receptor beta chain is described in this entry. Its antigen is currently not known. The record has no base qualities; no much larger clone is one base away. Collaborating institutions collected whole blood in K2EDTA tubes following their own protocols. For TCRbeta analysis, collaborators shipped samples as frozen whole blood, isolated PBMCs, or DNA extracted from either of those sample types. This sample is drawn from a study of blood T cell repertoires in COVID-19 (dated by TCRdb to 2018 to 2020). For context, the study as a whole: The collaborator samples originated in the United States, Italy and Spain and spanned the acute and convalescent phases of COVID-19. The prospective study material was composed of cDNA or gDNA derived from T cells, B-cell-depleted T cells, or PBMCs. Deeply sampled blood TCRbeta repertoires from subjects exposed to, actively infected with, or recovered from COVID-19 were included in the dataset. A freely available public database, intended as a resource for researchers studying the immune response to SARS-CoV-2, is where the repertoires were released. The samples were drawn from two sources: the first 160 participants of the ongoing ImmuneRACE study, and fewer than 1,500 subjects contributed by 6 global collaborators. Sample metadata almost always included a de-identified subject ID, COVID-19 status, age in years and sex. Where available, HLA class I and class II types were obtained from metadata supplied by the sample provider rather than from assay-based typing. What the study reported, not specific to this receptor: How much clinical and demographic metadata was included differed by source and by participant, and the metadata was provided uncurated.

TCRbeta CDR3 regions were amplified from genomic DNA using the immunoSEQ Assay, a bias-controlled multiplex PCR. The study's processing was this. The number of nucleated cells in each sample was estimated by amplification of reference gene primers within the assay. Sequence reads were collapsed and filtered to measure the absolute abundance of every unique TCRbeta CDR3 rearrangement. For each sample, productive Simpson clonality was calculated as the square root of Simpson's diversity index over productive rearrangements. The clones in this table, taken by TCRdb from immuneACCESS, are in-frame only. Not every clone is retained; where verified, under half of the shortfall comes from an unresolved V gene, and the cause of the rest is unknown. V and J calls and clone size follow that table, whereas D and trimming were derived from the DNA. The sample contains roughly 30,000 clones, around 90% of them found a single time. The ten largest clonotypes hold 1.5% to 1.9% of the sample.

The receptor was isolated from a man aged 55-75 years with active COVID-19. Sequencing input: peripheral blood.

The base sequence is TGTGCCAGCAGCCCGCCCCCGGGGGACAGGAATTCCTACAATGAGCAGTTCTTC. Its coded protein is CASSPPPGDRNSYNEQFF. Recombination connected TRBV7-9 to TRBJ2-1; TRBD1 matches 8 bases in the middle. CDR1 and CDR2 (SEHNR, FQNEAQ) derive from the germline V gene (reference sequence). The cysteine opens and the phenylalanine closes a CDR3 of 18 amino acids. Kept here is only the CDR3 DNA, which spans 54 bases and is read in frame from base 1. V loses 5 bases at its end and J loses 1 base; junction bases beyond the gene matches: 13.